This TCR beta chain came from a study of identical twins. This clonotype was found a few times. Healthy Caucasians, and only they, were the donors. TCRdb analysed the 5' RACE reads with MiXCR anew, one entry per CDR3 protein. The table shows some 690,000 distinct CDR3 sequences, with approximately 21% occurring only once. Separately, the same data were catalogued under a study of T cells expressing NK-cell markers. From that second work: The authors derived TCR beta repertoires from sorted CD3+CD56+NKG2C+, CD3+CD56+NKG2C- and CD3+CD56-NKG2C+ T cells. Among eight sequenced donors, seven carried HCMV seropositivity while one was seronegative. In 5 to 7 donors, dominant NKG2C+ clonotypes were about 1.0-7.0% of CD8+ T cells.

This clonotype was sampled from a woman aged 18-30 years in good health. The sequencing sample was made of PBMCs.

The CDR3 loop is CSAIERREGNQPQHF. The CDR3 DNA sequence: TGCAGTGCCATCGAGCGGAGAGAAGGCAATCAGCCCCAGCATTTT. The J gene is TRBJ1-5, the V gene TRBV20-1; unclear D gene. Trimming shortened V by 6 bases and J by 2 bases, and 17 bases separated the two germline ends. The CDR3 sequence is 15 residues long. Germline V gene sequence: CDR1 DFQATT, CDR2 SNEGSKA (reference sequence).